A selection of T cell receptor beta chains follows, all from one sample in a study of lymphopenia after photon versus proton radiotherapy. Libraries were prepared by immunoSEQ multiplex PCR; TCRdb keeps only in-frame clonotypes and omits some of them. The sample has roughly 30,000 clones; 87% are singletons. The specimen comprised peripheral blood, sampled from a patient treated with proton-based radiotherapy. These receptor sequences come from a woman between 55 and 75 years old with cholangiocarcinoma. Some clones in this sample may be carry-over from other donors' samples. CDR3s leave out the opening cysteine and the closing phenylalanine or tryptophan. The order of the fields is V gene, CDR3 protein.

>TRBV19
ASSTRGQYEQY
>TRBV18
ASSPDRLGEQY
>TRBV7-8
ASSLEHRLKTGYT
>TRBV5-4
ASSPGGPGQTSTDTQY
>TRBV27
ASSFTGDTQY
>TRBV9
ASSPGTGSYNEQF
>TRBV4-2
ASSRRAYEQY
>TRBV7-3
ASSLTPSLGSGDRDGELF
>TRBV19
ASSPWGEGNTEAF
>TRBV7-6
ASSFTTEGNTEAF
>TRBV6-1
ASSGRTGNYGYT
>TRBV7-2
ASSLHRSEQY
>TRBV19
ASAPSVRGALH
>TRBV9
ASSVTGTSYTEAF
>TRBV9
ASSARSGTTTYEQY
>TRBV5-1
ASSLVNNEQF
>TRBV5-6
ASSLGPYGEQF
>TRBV15
ATSRVREGNYGYT
>TRBV11-2
ASSLGAGSQETQY
>TRBV2
ASSRDSYEQY
>TRBV5-1
ASSLAVDQRTGNTIY
>TRBV6-5
ASRSTGGEQF
>TRBV5-1
ASSQDKVDTGELF
>TRBV7-9
ASSGPGGDLNTEAF
>TRBV7-9
ASSLTAGGETQY
>TRBV6-1
ASSEGVYQETQY
>TRBV7-8
ASSLGFGGGNTIY
>TRBV9
ASSDGQGALETQY